One and the same sample provided the 31 T cell receptor beta chains below, sequenced in a study of blood T cell repertoires in COVID-19. Assay: immunoSEQ multiplex PCR; the TCRdb copy retains only in-frame clones and omits some. The profile shows a few hundred thousand clones, roughly 86% of them singletons. Sequencing was performed on peripheral blood. The receptor source for this set is a middle-aged man who had recovered from COVID-19.

The chain has TRBV5-1 and TRBJ2-7; D uncertain. The CDR3 covers 11 residues. V lost 4 bases to trimming and J lost 3 bases, with 5 bases between them. CDR1 SGHRS and CDR2 YFSETQ come from the germline V gene. CDR3 residues: CASSIYYEQYF. The CDR3 nucleotides read TGCGCCAGCAGCATTTACTACGAGCAGTACTTC.

V usage is TRBV6-5 and J usage is TRBJ2-1; 8 bases line up with TRBD2. V lost 5 bases to trimming and J lost 2 bases; unmatched junction nucleotides: 5. CDR3 length: 15 amino acids. Germline-derived CDR1 and CDR2 are MNHEY and SVGAGI. The CDR3 DNA sequence: TGTGCCAGCAGTCGGGGGGGAAATACCTACAATGAGCAGTTCTTC. It yields the protein CASSRGGNTYNEQFF.

The CDR3 region has the DNA TGCAGCGTGAACAGGTTGAGCTCCTACAATGAGCAGTTCTTC. Its translation is CSVNRLSSYNEQFF. The V call is TRBV29-1, the J call TRBJ2-1; D is perhaps TRBD1 (5 bases). Per germline, CDR1 SQVTM and CDR2 ANQGSEA. The CDR3 has 14 residues. V was cut by 6 bases and J by 0 bases, with 12 bases left in between.

CDR3 protein: CASQGSNYGYTF. The CDR3 DNA reads as TGTGCCAGCCAGGGGTCTAACTATGGCTACACCTTC. This chain connects TRBV2 to TRBJ1-2, with D perhaps TRBD1 (6 bases). Germline lookup yields CDR1 SNHLY and CDR2 FYNNEI. The V and J ends lost 8 bases and 0 bases respectively, with 7 bases between them. This CDR3 has 12 amino acids. Filled out from reference TRBV2 and TRBJ1-2, the complete variable domain reads EPEVTQTPSHQVTQMGQEVILRCVPISNHLYFYWYRQILGQKVEFLVSFYNNEISEKSEIFDDQFSVERPDGSNFTLKIRSTKLEDSAMYFCASQGSNYGYTFGSGTRLTVV.

The chain has TRBV11-2 and TRBJ2-5; D unresolved. Trimming left V 2 bases short and J 5 bases short, with 12 bases between. Germline V gives CDR1 SGHAT, CDR2 FQNNGV. The CDR3 contains 14 residues. The chain's CDR3 is CASSLMGVDETQYF. The CDR3 DNA sequence: TGTGCCAGCAGCTTAATGGGCGTCGACGAGACCCAGTACTTC.

The rearrangement uses TRBV6-6 and TRBJ1-1; D call uncertain. Germline CDR1 MNHNY, CDR2 SVGAGI (reference sequence). CDR3 length equals 15 residues. V gave up 0 bases and J gave up 1 base, with 9 bases separating them. CDR3 protein: CASSYSAVGNTEAFF. In DNA form, the CDR3 reads TGTGCCAGCAGTTACTCAGCGGTCGGGAACACTGAAGCTTTCTTT.

The chain uses TRBV19 and TRBJ1-1, with D possibly matching TRBD1 (6 bases). This CDR3 is 14 amino acids long. CDR1 is LNHDA, CDR2 SQIVND, per germline (reference sequence). The ends were cut back, 8 bases at V and 6 bases at J, with 19 bases in the middle. This CDR3 is CASATGGARAEAFF. The CDR3 region has the DNA TGTGCCAGTGCTACTGGGGGGGCGAGGGCTGAAGCTTTCTTT.

V usage is TRBV18 and J usage is TRBJ2-6; D is possibly TRBD1 (7 bases). Germline-derived CDR1 and CDR2 are KGHSH and LQKENI. V lost 8 bases and J 3 bases, leaving 20 bases between the germline ends. This CDR3 region has 17 residues. CDR3 residues: CASLPLGRGDGANVLTF. CDR3 bases: TGTGCCAGCCTCCCATTGGGCAGGGGGGATGGGGCCAACGTCCTGACTTTC.

The rearrangement joins TRBV10-1 to TRBJ2-1; D is unclear. Germline-derived CDR1 and CDR2 are WNHNN and SYGVQD (reference sequence). The V gene lost 8 bases and the J gene lost 9 bases, with 5 bases spanning the gap. The CDR3 sequence is 9 residues long. The CDR3 nucleotides read TGCGCCAGCTACGGTGAGCAGTTCTTC. Translating it yields CASYGEQFF.

This chain uses TRBV5-6 with TRBJ1-5; tentatively, D is TRBD1 (6 bases). The V gene's germline CDR1 is SGHDT and CDR2 YYEEEE. V lost 3 bases and J lost 6, with 10 bases in between. This CDR3 region has 13 residues. The CDR3 loop is CASSSGTFQPQHF. In DNA, the CDR3 is TGTGCCAGCAGCTCAGGGACATTTCAGCCCCAGCATTTT.

The genes are TRBV19 and TRBJ1-2, with D unclear. Germline V CDR1 and CDR2: LNHDA, SQIVND (reference sequence). V shed 5 bases and J shed 6 bases, with 10 bases lying between them. The CDR3 runs to 12 residues. Here the CDR3 DNA reads TGTGCCAGTAGTTTTCTTCCCCATGGCTACACCTTC. Translation: CASSFLPHGYTF.

This chain joins TRBV29-1 and TRBJ2-7; TRBD2 matches 9 bases. Unmatched junction bases numbered 6, after V lost 6 bases and J lost 3 bases. The CDR3 has 13 amino acids. Germline V gene lookup returns CDR1 SQVTM and CDR2 ANQGSEA. Written as DNA, the CDR3 is TGCAGCGTGGCGGGACTAGCACGCTACGAGCAGTACTTC. This gives the protein CSVAGLARYEQYF.

The CDR3 DNA sequence: TGTGCCAGCAGTGACCGGACAGTAGCCAAAAACATTCAGTACTTC. Its translation: CASSDRTVAKNIQYF. The chain joins TRBV6-1 to TRBJ2-4; D perhaps matches TRBD1 (6 bases). Trimming shortened V by 3 bases and J by 0 bases, and 9 bases separated the two germline ends. This CDR3 region has 15 residues. Germline-derived CDR1 and CDR2 are MNHNS and SASEGT.

The gene calls are TRBV5-6 and TRBJ2-2; the match to TRBD1 covers 7 bases. The length of the CDR3 is 14 residues. V was pared by 1 base and J by 7 bases, with 4 bases of the junction left unmatched. Germline lookup yields CDR1 SGHDT and CDR2 YYEEEE. The CDR3 sequence: CASSLRGRVGELFF. In DNA form, the CDR3 reads TGTGCCAGCAGCTTGAGGGGGCGCGTCGGGGAGCTGTTTTTT.

The chain combines TRBV16 with TRBJ1-2; D is unresolved. V shed 0 bases and J shed 8 bases, with 4 bases lying between them. From germline, CDR1 is KGHSY and CDR2 FQNENV. The CDR3 spans 11 residues. This CDR3 reads CASSQSSGYTF. The DNA for the CDR3 is TGTGCCAGCAGCCAATCCTCCGGCTACACCTTC. Supplemented by reference TRBV16 and TRBJ1-2, the full variable domain reads GEEVAQTPKHLVRGEGQKAKLYCAPIKGHSYVFWYQQVLKNEFKFLISFQNENVFDETGMPKERFSAKCLPNSPCSLEIQATKLEDSAVYFCASSQSSGYTFGSGTRLTVV.

A note on this clone: The sample carries other DNA sequences with the same CDR3. The V gene is TRBV5-1, the J gene TRBJ2-1, with TRBD2 matching 10 bases. V lost 3 bases and J lost 1; bases outside the gene matches: 1. The length of the CDR3 is 15 residues. Looked up from germline, CDR1 is SGHRS and CDR2 is YFSETQ. The CDR3 loop reads CASSSTSGSYNEQFF. The CDR3 bases are TGCGCCAGCAGCTCGACTAGCGGGTCCTACAATGAGCAGTTCTTC.

V is TRBV9 and J is TRBJ1-2; tentatively, D is TRBD1 (6 bases). The CDR3 extends over 15 amino acids. Between the trimmed V and J ends, which lost 4 bases and 8 bases, there was a span of 21 bases. Germline CDR1 and CDR2: SGDLS and YYNGEE. The CDR3 is CASSLEARGTWGYTF. CDR3 coding DNA: TGTGCCAGCAGCCTAGAAGCTAGGGGGACGTGGGGCTACACCTTC.

J is TRBJ1-5 and V is TRBV24-1; D is perhaps TRBD1 (6 bases). Germline V CDR1 and CDR2: KGHDR, SFDVKD. Trimming removed 7 bases from V and 3 bases from J, with 21 bases in between. The CDR3 covers 17 residues. This CDR3 is CATSLNPGHRINQPQHF. In DNA form, the CDR3 reads TGTGCCACCAGCCTGAATCCGGGACACCGAATCAATCAGCCCCAGCATTTT.

This chain connects TRBV19 to TRBJ1-1, with D tentatively TRBD1 (5 bases). The V gene's germline CDR1 is LNHDA and CDR2 SQIVND (reference sequence). The CDR3 runs to 13 residues. V was trimmed by 7 bases and J by 4 bases, leaving 13 bases between them. The CDR3 protein is CASNPGWGTEAFF. CDR3 coding DNA: TGTGCCAGTAACCCAGGGTGGGGCACTGAAGCTTTCTTT.

This clone has only one observation. The chain couples TRBV12-3 or TRBV12-4 to TRBJ2-5; D is unclear. Trimming left V 4 bases short and J 10 bases short, with 13 bases between. The CDR3 has 12 amino acids. CDR3 amino acids: CASSYVTGRQYF. The CDR3 nucleotides are TGTGCCAGCAGTTATGTAACGGGTCGCCAGTACTTC.

This clone was detected only once. The chain is built from TRBV7-2 and TRBJ1-4; a possible D gene is TRBD1 (5 bases). This CDR3 is built from 16 residues. In germline, CDR1 is SGHTA, CDR2 FQGNSA. V dropped 4 bases and J dropped 8 bases, with 20 bases sitting between them. The CDR3 nucleotides read TGTGCCAGCAGCTCCCCGACCGACTCACGGGGGGAAAAACTGTTTTTT. This encodes CASSSPTDSRGEKLFF.

The chain couples TRBV10-3 to TRBJ2-7, with 11 bases matching TRBD2. The CDR3 contains 15 residues. The V gene's germline CDR1 is ENHRY and CDR2 SYGVKD. With 3 bases clipped from V and 5 bases from J, the junction kept 6 bases outside the gene matches. The CDR3 reads CAISDLAGGSDEQYF. The CDR3 DNA follows: TGTGCCATCAGTGATTTAGCGGGAGGGAGTGACGAGCAGTACTTC.

The chain carries TRBV9 and TRBJ2-7; 7 bases are a match to TRBD2. CDR3 length equals 15 residues. Germline assignment: CDR1 SGDLS and CDR2 YYNGEE. V lost 4 bases to trimming and J lost 2 bases; unmatched junction nucleotides: 9. The CDR3 nucleotides read TGTGCCAGCAGCCCCCAAGGGGACTACCCCTACGAGCAGTACTTC. Translated, it gives CASSPQGDYPYEQYF.

The genes are TRBV7-2 and TRBJ2-5, with D unresolved. Germline CDR1 SGHTA, CDR2 FQGNSA. Trimming shortened V by 4 bases and J by 7 bases, and 10 bases separated the two germline ends. The CDR3 runs to 12 residues. The CDR3 coding sequence is TGTGCCAGCAGCTCAGGCTATCGGACCCAGTACTTC. Residues: CASSSGYRTQYF.

CDR3 nucleotide sequence: TGTGCCAGCAGCGTAGTAGGGTCAGCGGGAGAAAAACTGTTTTTT. It encodes CASSVVGSAGEKLFF. The chain couples TRBV9 to TRBJ1-4; D is unresolved. Trimming stripped 0 bases from V and 8 bases from J, with 14 bases between. Germline CDR1 SGDLS, CDR2 YYNGEE. The CDR3 consists of 15 residues.

The chain is built from TRBV27 and TRBJ2-5; TRBD2 aligns across 11 bases. The CDR3 is 18 residues long. CDR1 is MNHEY, CDR2 SMNVEV, per germline (reference sequence). Unmatched junction bases numbered 14, after V lost 5 bases and J lost 3 bases. The CDR3 protein is CASSPLAGGATIKETQYF. The CDR3, as DNA: TGTGCCAGCAGTCCCCTAGCGGGGGGAGCTACGATTAAAGAGACCCAGTACTTC.

The chain is built from TRBV3-1 (or the pseudogene TRBV3-2) and TRBJ2-3; 14 nucleotides line up with TRBD2. The CDR3 has 16 amino acids. The V gene's germline CDR1 is LGHDT and CDR2 YNNKEL (reference sequence). J gave up 4 bases and V 4 bases, and 4 bases lay outside the gene matches. The CDR3 DNA is TGTGCCAGCAGCCGGGGGACTAGCGGGAGACCAGATACGCAGTATTTT. Translated: CASSRGTSGRPDTQYF.

The chain uses TRBV6-1 and TRBJ1-2, with TRBD1 matching over 7 bases. CDR1 and CDR2 from the germline V gene are MNHNS and SASEGT. V was pared by 2 bases and J by 7 bases, with 4 bases of the junction left unmatched. This CDR3 is 13 amino acids long. CDR3 nucleotides: TGTGCCAGCAGTGAATACAGGGGTCGTGGCTACACCTTC. The encoded protein is CASSEYRGRGYTF.

This chain links TRBV11-2 with TRBJ1-3; no clear D gene. This CDR3 has 14 residues. CDR1 is SGHAT, CDR2 FQNNGV, per germline. The ends were cut back, 5 bases at V and 0 bases at J, with 8 bases in the middle. CDR3 DNA: TGTGCCAGCAGCCTTCAGTTCTCTGGAAACACCATATATTTT. Translated, it gives CASSLQFSGNTIYF.

The chain carries TRBV5-4 and TRBJ2-3, with 7 bases lining up with TRBD2. This CDR3 region has 15 residues. Per the germline V gene, CDR1 is SGHNT and CDR2 is YYREEE (reference sequence). V was pared by 3 bases and J by 0 bases, with 4 bases of the junction left unmatched. The CDR3 region is CASSSSGASTDTQYF. The DNA for the CDR3 is TGTGCCAGCAGCTCAAGCGGGGCGAGCACAGATACGCAGTATTTT.

The gene calls are TRBV6-2 or TRBV6-3 and TRBJ1-1; D is perhaps TRBD1 (6 bases). Germline V lookup: CDR1 MNHEY, CDR2 SVGEGT. Trimming cost V 0 bases and J 2 bases, with 16 bases left between them. The CDR3 length is 17 residues. In DNA, the CDR3 is TGTGCCAGCAGTTACTCGAGTTCAGGGGCTAGAAACACTGAAGCTTTCTTT. Amino acid sequence: CASSYSSSGARNTEAFF.